Following are 30 T cell receptor beta chains from one sample sequenced in a study of shared T cell receptors in the human thymus. The method was immunoSEQ multiplex PCR; TCRdb's version includes in-frame clones alone and lacks a portion of them. The sample shows 700,000 or so clones, 80% to 90% of them seen only once. These data were also filed under a second study, of human thymus T cells.

The source material was thymocytes. Receptors originate from a girl under three years old with a congenital heart defect.

This chain uses TRBV4-2 with TRBJ2-7; weak D call: TRBD2 (5 bases). Germline-derived CDR1 and CDR2 are LGHNA and YNFKEQ. The CDR3 spans 16 residues. V lost 4 bases to trimming and J lost 3 bases, with 19 bases between them. The CDR3 DNA reads as TGTGCCAGCAGCCGAAGCGGCCAGTCGCATTACTACGAGCAGTACTTC. It is translated as CASSRSGQSHYYEQYF.

The chain employs TRBV19 and TRBJ1-5; tentative D call: TRBD1 (5 bases). CDR1 and CDR2 (germline): LNHDA, SQIVND (reference sequence). This CDR3 has 14 amino acids. V lost 4 bases and J lost 7, with 14 bases in between. For the CDR3, the DNA is TGTGCCAGTAGTACCTCTCTAGGGGCACAGCCCCAGCATTTT. It encodes CASSTSLGAQPQHF.

This chain uses TRBV7-3 with TRBJ2-1; 7 bases agree with TRBD1. Germline V gene sequence: CDR1 SGHTA, CDR2 FQGTGA. This CDR3 has 17 residues. Trimming removed 5 bases from V and 6 bases from J; junction bases left unmatched: 16. CDR3 sequence reads: CASSAKPHRGPRNEQFF. CDR3 nucleotides: TGTGCCAGCAGCGCAAAACCACACAGGGGCCCTCGCAATGAGCAGTTCTTC.

The chain's CDR3 is CASGPHAFF. DNA for the CDR3: TGTGCTAGTGGTCCCCATGCTTTCTTT. This chain uses TRBV12-5 with TRBJ1-1; D gene uncertain. Trimming removed 5 bases from V and 11 bases from J, with 6 bases in between. Germline assignment: CDR1 LGHNT and CDR2 FRNRAP. This CDR3 is 9 amino acids long. Drawing the rest from reference TRBV12-5 and TRBJ1-1, the complete variable domain is DARVTQTPRHKVTEMGQEVTMRCQPILGHNTVFWYRQTMMQGLELLAYFRNRAPLDDSGMPKDRFSAEMPDATLATLKIQPSEPRDSAVYFCASGPHAFFGQGTRLTVV.

Remarks on this clone: At one boundary the junction diverges from the germline segment, which might be a read error. V gene TRBV2 combines with J gene TRBJ2-7; tentative D call: TRBD1 (6 bases). The V gene's germline CDR1 is SNHLY and CDR2 FYNNEI. CDR3 size: 17 residues. CDR3 amino acids: CASSKALRGYRFYEQYF. CDR3 in DNA: TGTGCCAGCAGTAAAGCTTTGAGGGGGTACAGATTCTACGAGCAGTACTTC.

The V gene is TRBV30, the J gene TRBJ1-3, with a tentative D call TRBD1 (5 bases). The CDR3 contains 14 residues. Trimming pared 2 bases from V and 2 bases from J, leaving 10 bases between. Germline V gene data show CDR1 as GTSNPN and CDR2 as SVGIG (reference sequence). The CDR3 DNA reads as TGTGCCTGGAGTAGGGGTTATGCTGGAAACACCATATATTTT. This translates into CAWSRGYAGNTIYF. The full variable domain, in which reference TRBV30 and TRBJ1-3 provide the parts outside the CDR3, is SQTIHQWPATLVQPVGSPLSLECTVEGTSNPNLYWYRQAAGRGLQLLFYSVGIGQISSEVPQNLSASRPQDRQFILSSKKLLLSDSGFYLCAWSRGYAGNTIYFGEGSWLTVV.

The chain employs TRBV27 and TRBJ1-1; D possibly corresponds to TRBD1 (6 bases). Germline assignment: CDR1 MNHEY and CDR2 SMNVEV (reference sequence). V lost 2 bases and J 2 bases, leaving 15 bases between the germline ends. This CDR3 has 16 amino acids. The CDR3 DNA follows: TGTGCCAGCAGTTTAAGGACAGCCAGCCCAAACACTGAAGCTTTCTTT. It is translated as CASSLRTASPNTEAFF.

This chain joins TRBV5-4 and TRBJ1-1, with 8 bases lining up with TRBD1. Germline trimming cut 6 bases from V and 3 bases from J; bases unmatched to any gene: 13. Germline CDR1 SGHNT, CDR2 YYREEE (reference sequence). The CDR3 totals 16 residues. CDR3 residues: CASTTQGQGAYTEAFF. The CDR3 DNA sequence: TGTGCCAGCACCACTCAGGGGCAGGGGGCGTACACTGAAGCTTTCTTT.

J is TRBJ2-3 and V is TRBV9; 8 bases are shared with TRBD2. The junction had 7 bases not matched to a gene; V was cut back by 2 bases and J by 2 bases. In germline, CDR1 is SGDLS, CDR2 YYNGEE. This CDR3 is built from 16 residues. CDR3 nucleotides: TGTGCCAGCAGCGTCCAGCGGGGGACTAACACAGATACGCAGTATTTT. It is translated as CASSVQRGTNTDTQYF.

The V call is TRBV27, the J call TRBJ2-7; 10 nucleotides align to TRBD2. Trimming cost V 9 bases and J 3 bases; bases outside gene matches: 11. Per the germline V gene, CDR1 is MNHEY and CDR2 is SMNVEV (reference sequence). The CDR3 covers 15 residues. The CDR3 is CARRTSGGVGYEQYF. The CDR3 DNA follows: TGTGCCAGGAGGACTAGCGGAGGAGTGGGCTACGAGCAGTACTTC.

This chain links TRBV16 with TRBJ1-4; D is possibly TRBD1 (6 bases). Germline V gene data show CDR1 as KGHSY and CDR2 as FQNENV. V dropped 5 bases and J dropped 6 bases, with 13 bases sitting between them. The CDR3 contains 14 residues. CDR3: CASSWGLQHEKLFF. CDR3 bases: TGTGCCAGCAGCTGGGGGCTCCAACATGAAAAACTGTTTTTT.

The V call is TRBV7-2, the J call TRBJ1-2; D is perhaps TRBD1 (6 bases). Germline-derived CDR1 and CDR2 are SGHTA and FQGNSA. The V and J ends lost 1 base and 4 bases respectively, with 10 bases between them. The length of the CDR3 is 14 residues. The CDR3 is CASSLVGGGYGYTF. For the CDR3, the DNA is TGTGCCAGCAGCTTAGTAGGGGGGGGCTATGGCTACACCTTC.

Turning to this clone: A junction end diverges from the germline sequence, so it may reflect a read error. CDR3 nucleotide sequence: TGTGCCAGCAGCTTGGGACCAGGGCTGACTGAAGCTTCCTTT. Encoded protein: CASSLGPGLTEASF. This chain joins TRBV5-8 and TRBJ1-1; D may be TRBD1 (5 bases). CDR1 is SGHTS, CDR2 YDEGEE, per germline. The CDR3 sequence is 14 residues long.

The chain links TRBV7-2 to TRBJ2-1; 8 bases line up with TRBD2. The CDR3 consists of 16 residues. The trim removed 1 base at V and 6 bases at J, leaving 8 bases unmatched. Germline V lookup: CDR1 SGHTA, CDR2 FQGNSA. The CDR3 loop is CASSLEVGTRGNEQFF. In nucleotides, the CDR3 is TGTGCCAGCAGCTTAGAGGTTGGGACTAGAGGCAATGAGCAGTTCTTC.

This clone showed up just once. The CDR3 here is CATQFSGGAADTQYF. In nucleotides, the CDR3 is TGTGCCACACAATTTAGCGGGGGGGCGGCAGATACGCAGTATTTT. This sequence joins TRBV10-3 and TRBJ2-3, with 11 positions matching TRBD2. With V trimmed by 10 bases and J by 4 bases, 10 bases remained unmatched. CDR1 and CDR2 (germline): ENHRY, SYGVKD. The CDR3 is 15 amino acids.

This clone is a singleton in its sample. The rearrangement links TRBV5-6 to TRBJ1-2, with D possibly matching TRBD1 (5 bases). The CDR3 length is 13 residues. Trimming cost V 2 bases and J 4 bases, with 9 bases left between them. Germline CDR1 SGHDT, CDR2 YYEEEE. CDR3 in DNA: TGTGCCAGCAGCTTTAGGGGTCCCTATGGCTACACCTTC. This sequence encodes CASSFRGPYGYTF.

The J gene is TRBJ1-1, the V gene TRBV9; D not resolved. The length of the CDR3 is 19 residues. The V gene lost 0 bases and the J gene lost 3 bases, with 24 bases spanning the gap. Per germline, CDR1 SGDLS and CDR2 YYNGEE. The CDR3 coding sequence is TGTGCCAGCAGCGTAGGCGGGAGTACGTTGTGGGAGGGTTACACTGAAGCTTTCTTT. Translated: CASSVGGSTLWEGYTEAFF.

The chain combines TRBV18 with TRBJ2-3; D uncertain. The CDR3 has 13 residues. The V end lost 5 bases, the J end lost 0 bases, and 6 bases lay between the germline ends. Germline V lookup: CDR1 KGHSH, CDR2 LQKENI. The CDR3 here is CASSFSSTDTQYF. As DNA, the CDR3 is TGTGCCAGCTCATTCTCTAGCACAGATACGCAGTATTTT.

The V call is TRBV6-6, the J call TRBJ1-5; TRBD1 matches at 7 bases. CDR1 is MNHNY, CDR2 SVGAGI, per germline (reference sequence). CDR3 size: 14 residues. Trimming removed 2 bases from V and 6 bases from J; junction bases left unmatched: 4. CDR3: CASSYRQGSQPQHF. CDR3 in DNA: TGTGCCAGCAGTTACCGACAGGGCAGTCAGCCCCAGCATTTT.

The chain recombines TRBV5-4 with TRBJ2-3; tentative D call: TRBD2 (5 bases). The germline V gene has CDR1 SGHNT and CDR2 YYREEE (reference sequence). The CDR3 contains 15 residues. V lost 0 bases, J lost 5 bases, and 13 bases lay in between. In nucleotides, the CDR3 is TGTGCCAGCAGCTTGGCACCGAGCCGGGGAGATACGCAGTATTTT. It specifies CASSLAPSRGDTQYF.

Only a few counts were recorded for this clone. This specimen includes other DNA sequences encoding the same CDR3. This sequence joins TRBV11-3 and TRBJ1-6, with D hard to call. Germline CDR1 and CDR2: SGHNT and YENEEA. The CDR3 extends over 13 amino acids. The V end lost 5 bases, the J end lost 4 bases, and 6 bases lay between the germline ends. In nucleotides, the CDR3 is TGTGCCAGCAGCATGGAGTATAATTCACCCCTCCACTTT. Translated, it gives CASSMEYNSPLHF.

The chain carries TRBV25-1 and TRBJ1-6; 7 bases are shared with TRBD1. This CDR3 has 17 residues. Germline V gene sequence: CDR1 MGHDK, CDR2 SYGVNS. J gave up 6 bases and V 7 bases, and 15 bases lay outside the gene matches. Written as DNA, the CDR3 is TGTGCCAGCACCGTGGGGAACGGGACAGAACTTAATTCACCCCTCCACTTT. It encodes CASTVGNGTELNSPLHF.

The J gene is TRBJ1-5, the V gene TRBV12-5; the D gene is possibly TRBD1 (5 bases). V was clipped by 5 bases and J by 7 bases, with 18 bases between them. The CDR3 totals 15 residues. Germline V gives CDR1 LGHNT, CDR2 FRNRAP. Here the CDR3 DNA reads TGTGCTAGTGGTGCTTTACAGGAAAGCCTCCAGCCCCAGCATTTT. Translation: CASGALQESLQPQHF.

The chain uses TRBV6-1 and TRBJ1-6; TRBD1 aligns across 7 bases. The CDR3 has 14 amino acids. J lost 3 bases, V lost 7 bases, and 3 bases had no gene match. Looked up from germline, CDR1 is MNHNS and CDR2 is SASEGT. The CDR3 sequence: CASKDRVYNSPLHF. The CDR3 DNA reads as TGTGCCAGCAAAGACAGGGTCTATAATTCACCCCTCCACTTT.

The CDR3, as DNA: TGTGCCAGCAGCAAACCGGGACTGCAGCATCAGCCCCAGCATTTT. It codes for CASSKPGLQHQPQHF. The chain uses TRBV7-8 and TRBJ1-5, with D perhaps TRBD1 (5 bases). Germline V CDR1 and CDR2: SGHVS, FQNEAQ. The V end lost 5 bases, the J end lost 5 bases, and 16 bases lay between the germline ends. The CDR3 is 15 amino acids.

CDR3 in DNA: TGTGCCAGCAGCGTCCGGGACAGTCAATGCTCTGGGGCCAACGTCCTGACTTTC. It encodes CASSVRDSQCSGANVLTF. The rearrangement uses TRBV9 and TRBJ2-6; the match to TRBD1 covers 7 bases. With 2 bases clipped from V and 0 bases from J, the junction kept 8 bases outside the gene matches. Germline V gives CDR1 SGDLS, CDR2 YYNGEE. There are 18 residues in the CDR3.

This chain links TRBV5-1 with TRBJ1-2; TRBD1 matches 10 bases. The CDR3 is made up of 19 amino acids. J gave up 5 bases and V 7 bases, and 23 bases lay outside the gene matches. Germline V gives CDR1 SGHRS, CDR2 YFSETQ. The CDR3, as DNA: TGCGCCAGCCGGGGATATAGGGACAGGGGCCTCACAAACCCATATGGCTACACCTTC. The encoded protein is CASRGYRDRGLTNPYGYTF.

The chain combines TRBV28 with TRBJ2-7; D perhaps matches TRBD1 (6 bases). Germline V lookup: CDR1 MDHEN, CDR2 SYDVKM. This CDR3 region has 14 residues. V lost 2 bases and J lost 6, with 14 bases in between. This CDR3 is CASSLVPGVIEQYF. The DNA for the CDR3 is TGTGCCAGCAGTTTAGTCCCAGGGGTGATCGAGCAGTACTTC.

The gene calls are TRBV4-3 and TRBJ1-2; 7 bases agree with TRBD1. The V gene end was trimmed by 0 bases and the J gene end by 8 bases; junction bases not matched to a gene: 24. This CDR3 region has 20 residues. Germline CDR1 is LGHNA and CDR2 is YSLEER. The chain's CDR3 is CASSQDRFRRPGNRGEGYTF. Here the CDR3 DNA reads TGCGCCAGCAGCCAAGACCGGTTCCGGCGACCCGGTAACAGGGGCGAGGGCTACACCTTC.

The chain joins TRBV29-1 to TRBJ1-2; 8 bases are a match to TRBD1. The CDR3 has 21 residues. Germline V gene data show CDR1 as SQVTM and CDR2 as ANQGSEA. Unmatched junction bases numbered 28, after V lost 5 bases and J lost 2 bases. CDR3 nucleotides: TGCAGCGTTCTCATTCCCCTACCCACAGGGGGTGACGAACAATCGAACTATGGCTACACCTTC. Protein product: CSVLIPLPTGGDEQSNYGYTF.